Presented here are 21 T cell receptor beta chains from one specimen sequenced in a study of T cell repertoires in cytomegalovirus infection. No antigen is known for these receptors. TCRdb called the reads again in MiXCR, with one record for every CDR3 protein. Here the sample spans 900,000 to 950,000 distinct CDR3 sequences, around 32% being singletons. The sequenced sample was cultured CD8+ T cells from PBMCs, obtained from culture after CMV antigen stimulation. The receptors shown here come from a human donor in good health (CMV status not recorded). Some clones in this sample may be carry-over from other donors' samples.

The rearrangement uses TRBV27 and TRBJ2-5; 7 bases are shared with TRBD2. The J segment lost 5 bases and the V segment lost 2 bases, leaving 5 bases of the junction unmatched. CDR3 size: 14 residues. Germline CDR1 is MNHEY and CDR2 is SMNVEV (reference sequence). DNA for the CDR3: TGTGCCAGCAGTTTAAAGGCAGCGGGGGAGACCCAGTACTTC. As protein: CASSLKAAGETQYF.

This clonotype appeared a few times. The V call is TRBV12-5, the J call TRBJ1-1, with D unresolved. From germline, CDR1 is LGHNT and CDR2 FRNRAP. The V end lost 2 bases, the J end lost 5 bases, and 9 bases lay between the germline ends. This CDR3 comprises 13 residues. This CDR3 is CASGLSMVTEAFF. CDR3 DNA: TGTGCTAGTGGTTTGTCCATGGTAACTGAAGCTTTCTTT.

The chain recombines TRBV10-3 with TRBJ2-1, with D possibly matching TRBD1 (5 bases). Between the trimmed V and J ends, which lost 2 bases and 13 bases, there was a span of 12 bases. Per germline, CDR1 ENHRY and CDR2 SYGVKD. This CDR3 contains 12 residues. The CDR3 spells CAISEKLTDQFF. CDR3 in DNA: TGTGCCATCAGTGAGAAGTTGACAGACCAGTTCTTC.

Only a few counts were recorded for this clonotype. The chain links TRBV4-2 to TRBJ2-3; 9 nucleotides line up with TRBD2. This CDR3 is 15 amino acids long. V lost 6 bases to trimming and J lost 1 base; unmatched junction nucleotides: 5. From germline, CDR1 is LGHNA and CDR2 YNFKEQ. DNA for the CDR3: TGTGCCAGCAGTCAACGGACTAGCGGCACAGATACGCAGTATTTT. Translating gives CASSQRTSGTDTQYF.

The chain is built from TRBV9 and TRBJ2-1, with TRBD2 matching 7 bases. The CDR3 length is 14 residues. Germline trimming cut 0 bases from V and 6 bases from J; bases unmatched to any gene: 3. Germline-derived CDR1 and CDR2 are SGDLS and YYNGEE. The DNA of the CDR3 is TGTGCCAGCAGCGTAGGAGCTAGCGGCAATGAGCAGTTCTTC. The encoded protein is CASSVGASGNEQFF.

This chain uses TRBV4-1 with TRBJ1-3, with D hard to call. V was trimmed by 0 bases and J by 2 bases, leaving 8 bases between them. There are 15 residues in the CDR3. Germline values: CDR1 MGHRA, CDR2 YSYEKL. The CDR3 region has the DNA TGCGCCAGCAGCCAAGATACATCTCCTGGAAACACCATATATTTT. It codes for CASSQDTSPGNTIYF.

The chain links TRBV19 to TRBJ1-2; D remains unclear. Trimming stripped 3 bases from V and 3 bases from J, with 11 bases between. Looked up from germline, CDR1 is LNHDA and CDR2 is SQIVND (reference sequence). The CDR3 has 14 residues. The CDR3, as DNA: TGTGCCAGTAGTATGGAGGGAGACTACTATGGCTACACCTTC. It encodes CASSMEGDYYGYTF.

CDR3 DNA: TGTGCCAGCAGTCCATATAATCCGTCGAACTACGAGCAGTACTTC. Amino acids: CASSPYNPSNYEQYF. The chain is built from TRBV27 and TRBJ2-7; the D is unclear. V lost 5 bases, J lost 3 bases, and 17 bases lay in between. The CDR3 has 15 residues. Germline V gives CDR1 MNHEY, CDR2 SMNVEV (reference sequence).

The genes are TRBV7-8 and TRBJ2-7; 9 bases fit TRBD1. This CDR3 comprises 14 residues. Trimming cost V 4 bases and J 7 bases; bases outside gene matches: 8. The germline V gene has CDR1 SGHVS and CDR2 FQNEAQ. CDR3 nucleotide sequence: TGTGCCAGCAGCTCGGGACAGGGTCGTCGAGAGCAGTACGTC. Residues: CASSSGQGRREQYV.

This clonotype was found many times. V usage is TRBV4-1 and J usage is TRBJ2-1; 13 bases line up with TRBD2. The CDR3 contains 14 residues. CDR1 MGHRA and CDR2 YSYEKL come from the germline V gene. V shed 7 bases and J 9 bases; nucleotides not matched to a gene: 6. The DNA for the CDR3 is TGCGCCAGCAACCTACTAGCGGGGGGGCCTGAGCAGTTCTTC. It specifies CASNLLAGGPEQFF.

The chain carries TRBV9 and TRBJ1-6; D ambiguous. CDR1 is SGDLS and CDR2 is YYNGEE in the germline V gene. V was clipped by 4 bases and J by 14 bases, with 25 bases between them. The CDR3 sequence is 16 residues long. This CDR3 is CASSPTPGGPIRALHF. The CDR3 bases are TGTGCCAGCAGCCCGACCCCGGGCGGTCCTATTAGGGCCCTCCACTTT.

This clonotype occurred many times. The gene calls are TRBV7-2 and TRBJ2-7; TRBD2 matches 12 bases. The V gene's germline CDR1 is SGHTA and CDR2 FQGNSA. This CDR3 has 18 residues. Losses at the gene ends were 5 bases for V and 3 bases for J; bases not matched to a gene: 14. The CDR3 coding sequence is TGTGCCAGCAGCCCGAGACTAGCGGGGGATTCCAATAGCTACGAGCAGTACTTC. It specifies CASSPRLAGDSNSYEQYF.

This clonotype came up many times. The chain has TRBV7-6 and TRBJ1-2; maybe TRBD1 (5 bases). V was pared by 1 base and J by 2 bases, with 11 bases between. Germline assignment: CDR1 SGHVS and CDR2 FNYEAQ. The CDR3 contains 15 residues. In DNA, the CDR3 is TGTGCCAGCAGCTTAGGGGGCGGCGGAAACTATGGCTACACCTTC. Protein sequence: CASSLGGGGNYGYTF.

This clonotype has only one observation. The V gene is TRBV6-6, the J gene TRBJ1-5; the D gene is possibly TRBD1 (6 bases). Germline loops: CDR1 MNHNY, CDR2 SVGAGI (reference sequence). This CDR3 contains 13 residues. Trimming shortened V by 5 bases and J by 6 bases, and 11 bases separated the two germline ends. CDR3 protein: CASSQGYSQPQHF. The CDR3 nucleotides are TGTGCCAGCAGTCAGGGGTACAGTCAGCCCCAGCATTTT.

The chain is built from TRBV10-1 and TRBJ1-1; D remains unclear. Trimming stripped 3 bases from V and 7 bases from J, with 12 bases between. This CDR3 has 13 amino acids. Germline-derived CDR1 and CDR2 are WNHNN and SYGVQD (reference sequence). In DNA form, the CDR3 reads TGCGCCAGCAGTGAAGTCGGAGGTGTTGAAGCTTTCTTT. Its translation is CASSEVGGVEAFF.

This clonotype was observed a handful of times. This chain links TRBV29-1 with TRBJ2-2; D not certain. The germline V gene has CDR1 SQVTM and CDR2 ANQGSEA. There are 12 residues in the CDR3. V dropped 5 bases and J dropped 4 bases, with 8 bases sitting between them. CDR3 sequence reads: CSVFQSTGELFF. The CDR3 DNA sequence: TGCAGCGTTTTCCAGAGCACCGGGGAGCTGTTTTTT.

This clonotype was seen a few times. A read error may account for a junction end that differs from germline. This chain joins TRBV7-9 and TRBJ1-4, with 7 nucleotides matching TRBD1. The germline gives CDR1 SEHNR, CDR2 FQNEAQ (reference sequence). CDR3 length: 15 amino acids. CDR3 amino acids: CASSSERGPKEKLFF. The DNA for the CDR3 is TGTGCCAGCAGCTCCGAAAGGGGGCCTAAGGAAAAACTGTTTTTT.

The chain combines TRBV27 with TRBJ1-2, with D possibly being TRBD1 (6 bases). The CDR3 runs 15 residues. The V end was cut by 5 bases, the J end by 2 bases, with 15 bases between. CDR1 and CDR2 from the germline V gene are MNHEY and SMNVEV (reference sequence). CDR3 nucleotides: TGTGCCAGCAGTCACAGACAGGATTTAAACTATGGCTACACCTTC. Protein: CASSHRQDLNYGYTF.

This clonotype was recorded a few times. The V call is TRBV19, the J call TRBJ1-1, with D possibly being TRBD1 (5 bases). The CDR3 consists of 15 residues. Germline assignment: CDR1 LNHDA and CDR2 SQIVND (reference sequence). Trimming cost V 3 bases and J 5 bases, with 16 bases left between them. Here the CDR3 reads CASSIYLGVGTEAFF. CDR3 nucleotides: TGTGCCAGTAGTATTTATTTGGGGGTCGGGACTGAAGCTTTCTTT.

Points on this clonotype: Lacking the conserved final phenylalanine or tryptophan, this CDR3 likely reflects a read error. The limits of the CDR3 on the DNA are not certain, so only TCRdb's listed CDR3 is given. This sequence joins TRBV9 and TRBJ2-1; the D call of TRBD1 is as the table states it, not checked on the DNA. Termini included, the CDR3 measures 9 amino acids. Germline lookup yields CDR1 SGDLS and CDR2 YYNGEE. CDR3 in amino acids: CASSVDLGV.

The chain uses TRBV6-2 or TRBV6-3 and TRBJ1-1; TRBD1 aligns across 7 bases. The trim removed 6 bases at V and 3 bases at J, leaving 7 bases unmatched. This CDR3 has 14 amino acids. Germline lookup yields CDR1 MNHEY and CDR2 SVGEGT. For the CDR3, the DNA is TGTGCCAGCAGATCACAGGGGTGGGACACTGAAGCTTTCTTT. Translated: CASRSQGWDTEAFF.